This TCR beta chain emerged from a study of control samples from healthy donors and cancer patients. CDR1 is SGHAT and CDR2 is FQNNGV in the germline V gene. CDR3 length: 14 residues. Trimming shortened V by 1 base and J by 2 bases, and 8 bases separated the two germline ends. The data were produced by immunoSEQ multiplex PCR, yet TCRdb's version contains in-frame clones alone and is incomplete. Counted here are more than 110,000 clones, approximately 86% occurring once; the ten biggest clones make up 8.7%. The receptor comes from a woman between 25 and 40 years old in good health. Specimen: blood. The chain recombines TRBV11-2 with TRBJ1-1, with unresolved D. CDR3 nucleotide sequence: TGTGCCAGCAGCTTAGTTGGGGTTAACACTGAAGCTTTCTTT. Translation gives CASSLVGVNTEAFF. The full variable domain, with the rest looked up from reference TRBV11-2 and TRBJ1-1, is EAGVAQSPRYKIIEKRQSVAFWCNPISGHATLYWYQQILGQGPKLLIQFQNNGVVDDSQLPKDRFSAERLKGVDSTLKIQPAKLEDSAVYLCASSLVGVNTEAFFGQGTRLTVV.